A selection of T cell receptor beta chains follows, all from one sample in a study of lymphopenia after photon versus proton radiotherapy. Sequencing was performed with immunoSEQ multiplex PCR; in TCRdb, only in-frame clones are kept and a portion is missing. The table lists around 19,000 clones, under 95% of them singletons, with over 1.5% in the top ten. The material was peripheral blood, obtained from a patient treated with photon-based radiotherapy. The receptors were sampled from a woman aged 40 to 50 with cholangiocarcinoma. Each CDR3 is given with its conserved first and last residue. D genes are given only for firm matches. Not all rows give a size; the values are once, few, many and, for expanded clones, a class.

>TRBJ1-2|TRBV27|.|.
TGTGCCAGCAGTTTACTCACCGGCCGGGGACACTATGGCTACACCTTC
CASSLLTGRGHYGYTF
>TRBJ1-2|TRBV6-5|TRBD1|few
TGTGCCAGCCGTAGTGGCCCAGGGGGGCAGCGGGGCTACACCTTC
CASRSGPGGQRGYTF
>TRBJ2-7|TRBV30|.|once
TGTGCCTGGAGTTACGGCCAGGGCTACGAGCAGTACTTC
CAWSYGQGYEQYF
>TRBJ1-5|TRBV19|TRBD1|few
TGTGCCAGTAGCTGGTCCGTAGGGGGCGCGGGCAATCAGCCCCAGCATTTT
CASSWSVGGAGNQPQHF
>TRBJ1-5|TRBV7-2|TRBD1|.
TGTGCCAGCAGCATTAGGACAGGGGAGGGTCAGCCCCAGCATTTT
CASSIRTGEGQPQHF
>TRBJ1-5|TRBV19|.|.
TGTGCCAGTAGTATAATAGGCGCGCCCCAGCATTTT
CASSIIGAPQHF
>TRBJ1-1|TRBV10-3|.|.
TGTGCCATCCGACAGATGAACACTGAAGCTTTCTTT
CAIRQMNTEAFF
>TRBJ2-1|TRBV6-5|.|.
TGTGCCAGCAGTTACTTTAGCGGTGAGCAGTTCTTC
CASSYFSGEQFF
>TRBJ1-2|TRBV19|.|.
TGTGCCAGTAGCCTAGGACCTCCCTATGGCTACACCTTC
CASSLGPPYGYTF
>TRBJ2-5|TRBV28|.|.
TGTGCCAGCAGTCCTCCTAGGGAGACCCAGTACTTC
CASSPPRETQYF
>TRBJ2-2|TRBV20-1|.|.
TGCAGTGCTAGGGAGTACGGGGAGCTGTTTTTT
CSAREYGELFF
>TRBJ2-7|TRBV25-1|TRBD1|.
TGTGCCAGCAGTGGGGACAGAATTTTCTCCTACGAGCAGTACTTC
CASSGDRIFSYEQYF
>TRBJ2-5|TRBV7-3|.|few
TGTGCCAGCAGCCCTGACGGGACTTCGATTTGGTACTTC
CASSPDGTSIWYF
>TRBJ2-5|TRBV4-2|.|.
TGTGCCAGCAGCCAAGAGTGGAATGGAGGGCGGGCGCATCAAGAGACCCAGTACTTC
CASSQEWNGGRAHQETQYF
>TRBJ1-6|TRBV5-1|TRBD1|few
TGCGCCAGCAGCACCCGGGACAGTGGTGATTCACCCCTCCACTTT
CASSTRDSGDSPLHF
>TRBJ1-6|TRBV19|.|.
TGTGCCAGTAGTGCCCGGACCGGTAATTCACCCCTCCACTTT
CASSARTGNSPLHF
>TRBJ2-2|TRBV9|.|.
TGTGCCAGCAGCTCCCGTGGAGGGAGTGCGGCCGGGGAGCTGTTTTTT
CASSSRGGSAAGELFF
>TRBJ1-1|TRBV27|.|.
TGTGCCAGCAGTTTAAGGACCGATGGGACTGAAGCTTTCTTT
CASSLRTDGTEAFF
>TRBJ1-1|TRBV4-2|.|.
TGTGCCAGCAGCCAAGGGTACACTGAAGCTTTCTTT
CASSQGYTEAFF